Here is one T cell receptor beta chain with its context. Its matching antigen is unknown. The data originate from a study of cytomegalovirus exposure and HLA in healthy donors. The PCR had 60 Vbeta and 13 Jbeta primers. Profiled with immunoSEQ multiplex PCR; TCRdb holds only in-frame clones, not every one. The listing contains under 200,000 clones. Overall study results and limits: In a later analysis, 15,000 to 20,000 TCR beta sequences were associated with HLA alleles at 0.05 false discovery rate.

Per the germline V gene, CDR1 is MNHEY and CDR2 is SMNVEV (reference sequence). This CDR3 has 15 amino acids. The junction had 11 bases not matched to a gene; V was cut back by 5 bases and J by 5 bases. V and J are TRBV27 and TRBJ2-7, with 8 bases identical to TRBD1. The source is a man in his thirties or forties in good health and CMV-seronegative. The specimen was PBMCs. CDR3 nucleotide sequence: TGTGCCAGCAGTCCGCCCGGGGACAGGATCGACGAGCAGTACTTC. Translated: CASSPPGDRIDEQYF.